Included here is one T cell receptor (beta chain) sequence, with context. Clones were sequenced by immunoSEQ multiplex PCR, and TCRdb holds only the in-frame ones, with some missing. This table has 11,000 or so clones, approximately 95% appearing once. Peripheral blood was collected from the related graft donor on the marrow donation day. The source of the sample is a study of T cells after posttransplantation cyclophosphamide. This CDR3 contains 15 residues. V was trimmed by 6 bases and J by 0 bases, leaving 11 bases between them. Germline CDR1 MNHEY, CDR2 SMNVEV (reference sequence). The chain is built from TRBV27 and TRBJ1-4; the D gene is possibly TRBD1 (5 bases). The sample comprised naive CD8+ T cells sorted from PBMCs. This TCR derives from a man aged 30-40 years in good health and a related stem cell transplant donor. CDR3 in amino acids: CASRQGLATNEKLFF. The DNA of the CDR3 is TGTGCCAGCAGGCAGGGCCTTGCAACTAATGAAAAACTGTTTTTT.